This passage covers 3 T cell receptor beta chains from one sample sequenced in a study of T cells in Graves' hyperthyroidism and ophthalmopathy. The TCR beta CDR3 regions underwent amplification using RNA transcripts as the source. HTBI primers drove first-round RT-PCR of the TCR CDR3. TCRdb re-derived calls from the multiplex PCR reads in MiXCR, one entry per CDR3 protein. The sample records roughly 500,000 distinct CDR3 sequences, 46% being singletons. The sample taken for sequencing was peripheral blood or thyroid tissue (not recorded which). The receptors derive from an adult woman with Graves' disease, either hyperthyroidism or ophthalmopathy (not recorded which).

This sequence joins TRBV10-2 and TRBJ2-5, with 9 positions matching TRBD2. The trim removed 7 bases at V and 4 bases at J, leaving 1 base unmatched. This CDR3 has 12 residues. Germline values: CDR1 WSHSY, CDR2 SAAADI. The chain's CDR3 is CASTLAGETQYF. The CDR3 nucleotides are TGCGCCAGCACACTAGCGGGAGAGACCCAGTACTTC.

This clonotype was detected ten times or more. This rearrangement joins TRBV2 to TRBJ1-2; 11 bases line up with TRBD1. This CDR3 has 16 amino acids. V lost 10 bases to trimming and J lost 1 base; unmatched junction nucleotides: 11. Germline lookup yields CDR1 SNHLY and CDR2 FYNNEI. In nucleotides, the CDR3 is TGTGCCACCAAAGGGGACAGGGGGGCCAATAACTATGGCTACACCTTC. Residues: CATKGDRGANNYGYTF.

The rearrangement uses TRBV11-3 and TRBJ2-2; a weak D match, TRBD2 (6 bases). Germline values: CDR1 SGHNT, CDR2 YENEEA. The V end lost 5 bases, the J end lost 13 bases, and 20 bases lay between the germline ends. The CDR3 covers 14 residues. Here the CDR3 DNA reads TGTGCCAGCAGCCACCGGGACTCCCTTAGTCCGCTGTTTTTT. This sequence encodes CASSHRDSLSPLFF.